Each of the 7 T cell receptor beta chains below was sequenced from the same sample in a study of identical twins. TCRdb analysed the 5' RACE reads with MiXCR anew, one entry per CDR3 protein. Of about 530,000 distinct CDR3 sequences in the sample, approximately 14% were seen once. These data also formed part of another study, on yellow fever vaccine responses in identical twins.

The sequenced sample consisted of CD4+ T cells sorted from blood. Source of these receptors: a woman between 18 and 30 years old in good health.

This clonotype occurred many times. This chain links TRBV12-3 or TRBV12-4 with TRBJ1-1; 10 positions agree with TRBD1. V lost 7 bases to trimming and J lost 4 bases; unmatched junction nucleotides: 9. This CDR3 comprises 15 residues. The CDR3 DNA is TGTGCCAGCACCTTGACAGGGGGCTTGGGCACTGAAGCTTTCTTT. Protein: CASTLTGGLGTEAFF.

This clonotype was counted a few times. The chain uses TRBV24-1 and TRBJ1-5, with D maybe TRBD1 (5 bases). Trimming shortened V by 2 bases and J by 7 bases, and 11 bases separated the two germline ends. Per germline, CDR1 KGHDR and CDR2 SFDVKD. The CDR3 is 14 amino acids. CDR3 sequence: CATSDSPRGQPQHF. The DNA for the CDR3 is TGTGCCACCAGTGATTCTCCCCGGGGGCAGCCCCAGCATTTT.

The CDR3 DNA reads as TGTGCCAGCAGCTTGGCGGGACTAGCGGGAAAGGATGAGCAGTTCTTC. Translated, it gives CASSLAGLAGKDEQFF. The J gene is TRBJ2-1, the V gene TRBV7-6; 13 nucleotides line up with TRBD2. CDR3 length: 16 residues. Germline V gene sequence: CDR1 SGHVS, CDR2 FNYEAQ. V was clipped by 3 bases and J by 8 bases; unmatched bases: 7.

The chain has TRBV27 and TRBJ2-1; 7 bases agree with TRBD2. V shed 3 bases, J shed 8 bases, and the junction held 10 bases outside the gene matches. Germline values: CDR1 MNHEY, CDR2 SMNVEV (reference sequence). CDR3 length equals 15 residues. In nucleotides, the CDR3 is TGTGCCAGCAGTTTCCGACTAGCTCTGCAGCATGAGCAGTTCTTC. This gives the protein CASSFRLALQHEQFF.

V is TRBV20-1 and J is TRBJ2-7; no definite D call. This CDR3 spans 12 amino acids. Trimming took off 5 bases at V and 4 bases at J, with 12 bases between the two ends. From germline, CDR1 is DFQATT and CDR2 SNEGSKA (reference sequence). The CDR3 DNA reads as TGCAGTGCTCAGCCCGACTCGTACGAGCAGTACTTC. Its protein product is CSAQPDSYEQYF.

The chain has TRBV28 and TRBJ2-5; D not certain. Trimming stripped 3 bases from V and 0 bases from J, with 5 bases between. Germline CDR1 is MDHEN and CDR2 is SYDVKM. The CDR3 runs 13 residues. The CDR3 sequence is CASSFRHQETQYF. CDR3 sequence (DNA): TGTGCCAGCAGTTTCCGTCACCAAGAGACCCAGTACTTC. Filled out from reference TRBV28 and TRBJ2-5, the complete variable domain reads DVKVTQSSRYLVKRTGEKVFLECVQDMDHENMFWYRQDPGLGLRLIYFSYDVKMKEKGDIPEGYSVSREKKERFSLILESASTNQTSMYLCASSFRHQETQYFGPGTRLLVL.

This clonotype came up a few times. This chain joins TRBV7-9 and TRBJ2-1; 8 bases are shared with TRBD1. V lost 5 bases, J lost 4 bases, and 10 bases stayed unmatched. The CDR3 sequence is 16 residues long. Germline lookup yields CDR1 SEHNR and CDR2 FQNEAQ (reference sequence). CDR3 sequence: CASSPLGQGSYNEQFF. Written as DNA, the CDR3 is TGTGCCAGCAGCCCACTCGGACAGGGATCGTACAATGAGCAGTTCTTC.